Shown below are 9 T cell receptor beta chains from a single sample sequenced in a study of tumor-infiltrating lymphocytes in primary liver carcinoma. Taking about 18-30 mg of unsorted bulk tissue, the authors co-extracted RNA and DNA. TCR beta cDNA came from approximately 0.55 ug total RNA, primed with a constant-region primer. ARM-PCR was slightly modified, and three nested multiplex PCR rounds with it gave rise to the TCR beta libraries. Use of TRBV1-TRBV30 forward primers with a C-beta reverse primer characterized the first two PCR rounds, which lasted roughly 9 cycles each. Using its own MiXCR run on the multiplex PCR reads, TCRdb lists one record per CDR3 protein. The sample yields tens of thousands of distinct CDR3 sequences, roughly 80% seen once. Input material: tumor-adjacent normal liver tissue. The receptors were sampled from a woman in her twenties or thirties with primary liver carcinoma and hepatitis B virus infection.

Comments on this clonotype: At one boundary the junction diverges from the germline segment, which might be a read error. The V call is TRBV6-5, the J call TRBJ2-1; 9 nucleotides line up with TRBD1. The CDR3 spans 15 residues. Germline CDR1 reads MNHEY; CDR2 reads SVGAGI. The CDR3 nucleotides are TGTGTCAGCAGTTACGCGGGACAGGGCCACAATGAGCAGTTCTTC. Its protein is CVSSYAGQGHNEQFF.

To note about this clonotype: Since a much larger clone is just one base distant, this may be a read error. The chain carries TRBV10-3 and TRBJ1-3, with unresolved D. This CDR3 has 13 residues. Germline V CDR1 and CDR2: ENHRY, SYGVKD. The CDR3 sequence is CATPGSSRNTIYF. CDR3 sequence (DNA): TGTGCCACTCCAGGAAGCTCTAGAAACACCATATATTTT.

As to this clonotype: One junction end does not reproduce the germline sequence, and a read error may be involved. The chain employs TRBV6-5 and TRBJ2-1; a possible D gene is TRBD1 (5 bases). This CDR3 contains 18 residues. Germline V gene sequence: CDR1 MNHEY, CDR2 SVGAGI. The DNA for the CDR3 is TGTGCCAGCAGTTACTACCCGTCCCCAGGGCCCTCCTACAATGAACAGTTCTTC. It translates to CASSYYPSPGPSYNEQFF.

In the case of this clonotype: The CDR3 ends on some other residue instead of the conserved phenylalanine or tryptophan, so this is likely a read error. V gene TRBV11-2 combines with J gene TRBJ2-1; D might be TRBD1 (7 bases). The CDR3 spans 14 residues. Germline V lookup: CDR1 SGHAT, CDR2 FQNNGV. Trimming cost V 5 bases and J 11 bases, with 19 bases left between them. The CDR3 sequence: CASSLRGAWNKQFL. The CDR3 region has the DNA TGTGCCAGCAGCCTCAGGGGGGCGTGGAATAAGCAGTTCCTC.

This clonotype came up once. A junction boundary mismatches the germline segment, possibly from a read error. The chain links TRBV6-6 to TRBJ1-1; D is unclear. This CDR3 is built from 14 residues. CDR1 is MNHNY and CDR2 is SVGAGI in the germline V gene (reference sequence). The CDR3 DNA sequence: TGTGCCAACAGTCCCGACGCATCCCGCACTGAAGCTTTATTT. The encoded protein is CANSPDASRTEALF.

On this clonotype itself: The junction does not match germline at one end; this may be a read error. The chain employs TRBV4-3 and TRBJ2-3; tentatively, D is TRBD2 (5 bases). CDR1 is LGHNA, CDR2 YSLEER, per germline. The CDR3 is 14 amino acids. The CDR3 loop reads CASSQGGFTNTQYF. The CDR3, as DNA: TGTGCCAGCAGCCAAGGCGGGTTCACAAATACGCAGTATTTT.

This chain joins TRBV12-3 or TRBV12-4 and TRBJ2-5, with D perhaps matching TRBD2 (5 bases). The CDR3 contains 14 residues. The germline V and J ends were trimmed by 9 bases and 5 bases, with 19 bases remaining between them. The CDR3 DNA follows: TGTGCCAGGAAAGGGAGTGGGAGCTGGGAGACCCAGTACTTC. Amino acids: CARKGSGSWETQYF.

This clonotype was counted once. The rearrangement joins TRBV7-9 to TRBJ2-7, with D uncertain. Trimming stripped 5 bases from V and 7 bases from J, with 18 bases between. The CDR3 runs to 14 residues. CDR1 SEHNR and CDR2 FQNEAQ come from the germline V gene (reference sequence). The CDR3 spells CASSLPTHHYEQYF. The CDR3 DNA follows: TGTGCCAGCAGCCTCCCGACTCACCACTATGAGCAGTACTTC.

The count of this clonotype is one. J is TRBJ2-7 and V is TRBV12-3 or TRBV12-4, with D perhaps TRBD1 (5 bases). V lost 9 bases and J lost 5, with 20 bases in between. The CDR3 covers 14 residues. The DNA of the CDR3 is TGTGCCAGGAGTATGAGGCAGGGAATCCACGAGCAGTACTTC. Translating gives CARSMRQGIHEQYF.